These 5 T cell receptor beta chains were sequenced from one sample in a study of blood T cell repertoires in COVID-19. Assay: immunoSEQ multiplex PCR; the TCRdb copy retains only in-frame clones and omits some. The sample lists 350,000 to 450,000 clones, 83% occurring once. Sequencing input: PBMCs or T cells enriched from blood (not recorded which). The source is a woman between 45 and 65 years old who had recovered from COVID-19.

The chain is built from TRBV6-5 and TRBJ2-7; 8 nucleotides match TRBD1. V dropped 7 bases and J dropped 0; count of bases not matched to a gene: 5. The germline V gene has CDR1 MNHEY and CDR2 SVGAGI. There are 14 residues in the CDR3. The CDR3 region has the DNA TGTGCCAGCACCCCAGGACAGGGCTCCTACGAGCAGTACTTC. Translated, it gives CASTPGQGSYEQYF.

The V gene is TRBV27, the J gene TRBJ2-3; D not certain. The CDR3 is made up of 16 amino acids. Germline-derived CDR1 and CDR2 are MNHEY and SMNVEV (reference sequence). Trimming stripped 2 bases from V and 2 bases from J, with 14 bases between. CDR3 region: CASSLGPRLHTDTQYF. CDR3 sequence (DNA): TGTGCCAGCAGTTTAGGGCCAAGGCTTCACACAGATACGCAGTATTTT.

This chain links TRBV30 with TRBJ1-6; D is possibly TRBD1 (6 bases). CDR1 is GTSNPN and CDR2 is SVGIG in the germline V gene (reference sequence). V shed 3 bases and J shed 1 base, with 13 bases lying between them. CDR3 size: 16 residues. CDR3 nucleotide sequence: TGTGCCTGGAGCCAAAGGGGGAAATCCTATAATTCACCCCTCCACTTT. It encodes CAWSQRGKSYNSPLHF.

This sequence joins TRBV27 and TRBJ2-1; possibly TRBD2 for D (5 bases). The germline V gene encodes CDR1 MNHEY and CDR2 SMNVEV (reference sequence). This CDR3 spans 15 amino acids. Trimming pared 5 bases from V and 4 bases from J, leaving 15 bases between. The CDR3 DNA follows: TGTGCCAGCAGTATGGCATTCTCGGGGTACAATGAGCAGTTCTTC. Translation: CASSMAFSGYNEQFF.

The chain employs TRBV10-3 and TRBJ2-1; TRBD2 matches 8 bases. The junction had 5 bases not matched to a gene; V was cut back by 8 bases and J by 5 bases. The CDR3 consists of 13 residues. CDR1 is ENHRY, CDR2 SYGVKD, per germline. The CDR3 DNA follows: TGTGCCATCTGCGAGCGGGAGAACAATGAGCAGTTCTTC. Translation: CAICERENNEQFF.